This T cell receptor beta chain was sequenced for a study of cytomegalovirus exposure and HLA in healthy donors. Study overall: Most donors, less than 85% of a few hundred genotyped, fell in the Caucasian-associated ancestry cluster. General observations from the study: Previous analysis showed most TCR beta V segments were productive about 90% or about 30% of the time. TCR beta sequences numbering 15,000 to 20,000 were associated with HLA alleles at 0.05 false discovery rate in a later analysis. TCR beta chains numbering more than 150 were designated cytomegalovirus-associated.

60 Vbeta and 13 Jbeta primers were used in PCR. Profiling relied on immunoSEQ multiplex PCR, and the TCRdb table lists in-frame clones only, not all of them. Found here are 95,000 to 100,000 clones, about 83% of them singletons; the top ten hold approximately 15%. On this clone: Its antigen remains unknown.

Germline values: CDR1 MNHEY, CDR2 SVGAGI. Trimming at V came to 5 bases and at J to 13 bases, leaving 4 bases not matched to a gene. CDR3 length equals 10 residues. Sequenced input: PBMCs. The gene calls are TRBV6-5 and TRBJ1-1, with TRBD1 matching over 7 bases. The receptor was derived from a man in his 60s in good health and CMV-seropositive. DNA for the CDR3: TGTGCCAGCAGTGGACAGGCAGTTTTCTTT. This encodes CASSGQAVFF.